This T cell receptor (beta chain) was captured by sequencing in a study of T cells in Graves' hyperthyroidism and ophthalmopathy. Amplification targeted TCR beta CDR3 regions from RNA transcripts. Carried out on the TCR CDR3, a first-round RT-PCR used the HTBI primer set. In TCRdb, the multiplex PCR reads were re-called with MiXCR into one record per CDR3 protein. The table lists around 300,000 distinct CDR3 sequences, around 20% of them singletons. Germline values: CDR1 KGHSH, CDR2 LQKENI. The CDR3 totals 13 residues. V lost 0 bases, J lost 7 bases, and 9 bases lay in between. The sequenced material came from blood. J is TRBJ2-5 and V is TRBV18; D is uncertain. This TCR was recovered from a man younger than 40 with Graves' ophthalmopathy. The DNA of the CDR3 is TGTGCCAGCTCACCACCCGGCGTCGGGACCCAGTACTTC. It specifies CASSPPGVGTQYF.